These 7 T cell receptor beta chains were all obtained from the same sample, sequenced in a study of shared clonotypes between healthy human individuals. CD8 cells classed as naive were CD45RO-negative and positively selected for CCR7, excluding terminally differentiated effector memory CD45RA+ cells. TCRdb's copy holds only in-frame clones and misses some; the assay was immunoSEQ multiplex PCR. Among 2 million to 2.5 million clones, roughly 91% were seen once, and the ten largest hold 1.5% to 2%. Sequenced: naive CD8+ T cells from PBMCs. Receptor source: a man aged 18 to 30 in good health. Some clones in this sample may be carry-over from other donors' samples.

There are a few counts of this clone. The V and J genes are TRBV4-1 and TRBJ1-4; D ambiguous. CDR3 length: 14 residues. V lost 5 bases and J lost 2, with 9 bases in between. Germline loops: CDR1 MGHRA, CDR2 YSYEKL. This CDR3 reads CASSGIGTNEKLFF. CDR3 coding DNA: TGCGCCAGCAGCGGGATCGGGACTAATGAAAAACTGTTTTTT.

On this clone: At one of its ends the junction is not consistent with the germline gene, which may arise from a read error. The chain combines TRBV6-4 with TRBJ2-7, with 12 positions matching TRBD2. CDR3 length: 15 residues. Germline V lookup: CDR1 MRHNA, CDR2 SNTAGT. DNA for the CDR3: TGTGCCAGCAGTTACTCGAGACTAGCGGGAGACGAGCAGTACTTC. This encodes CASSYSRLAGDEQYF.

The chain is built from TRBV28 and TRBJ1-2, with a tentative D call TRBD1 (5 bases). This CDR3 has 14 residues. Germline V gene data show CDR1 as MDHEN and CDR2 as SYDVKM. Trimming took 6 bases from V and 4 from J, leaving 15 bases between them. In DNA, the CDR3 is TGTGCCAGCAGACCAGGGTTCCTCAGCTATGGCTACACCTTC. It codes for CASRPGFLSYGYTF.

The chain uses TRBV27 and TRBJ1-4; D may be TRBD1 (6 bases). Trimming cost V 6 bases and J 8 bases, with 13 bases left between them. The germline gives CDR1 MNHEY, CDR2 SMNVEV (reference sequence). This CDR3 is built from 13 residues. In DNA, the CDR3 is TGTGCCAGCAGGGCGGGGGGCACCGAAAAACTGTTTTTT. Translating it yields CASRAGGTEKLFF.

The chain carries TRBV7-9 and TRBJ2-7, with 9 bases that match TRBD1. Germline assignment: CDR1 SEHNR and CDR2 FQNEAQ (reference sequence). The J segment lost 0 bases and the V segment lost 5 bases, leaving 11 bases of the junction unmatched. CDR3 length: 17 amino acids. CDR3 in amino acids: CASSTGQGPYLSYEQYF. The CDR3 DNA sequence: TGTGCCAGCAGCACAGGACAGGGGCCTTACCTCTCCTACGAGCAGTACTTC.

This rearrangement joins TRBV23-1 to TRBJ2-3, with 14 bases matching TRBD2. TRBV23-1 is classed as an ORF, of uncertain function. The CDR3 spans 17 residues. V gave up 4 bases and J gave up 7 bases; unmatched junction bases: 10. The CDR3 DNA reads TGCGCCAGCAGTCTACGGACTAGCGGGAGGCCAGCATATACGCAGTATTTT. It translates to CASSLRTSGRPAYTQYF.

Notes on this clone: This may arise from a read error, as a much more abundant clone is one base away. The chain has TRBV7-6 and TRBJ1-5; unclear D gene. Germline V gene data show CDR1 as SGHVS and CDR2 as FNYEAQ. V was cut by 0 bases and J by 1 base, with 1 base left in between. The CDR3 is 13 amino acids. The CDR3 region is CASSLASNQPQHF. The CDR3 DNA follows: TGTGCCAGCAGCTTAGCGAGCAATCAGCCCCAGCATTTT.